These 9 T cell receptor beta chains share one sample of origin, sequenced in a study of cytomegalovirus exposure and HLA in healthy donors (dated by TCRdb to about 2017). The method behind the library was the immunoSEQ multiplex PCR assay. The source is immuneACCESS, and TCRdb retained only in-frame sequences with V and J called. Part of the clones is not carried over; for the studies checked, unresolved V genes explain less than half of this, and the remainder is unexplained. The table for this sample lists 120,000 or so clones; around nine tenths of them were counted only once. Under 2% of the sample is held by the ten biggest clonotypes. Sample: PBMCs. These receptors originate from a woman younger than 30 in good health and CMV-seronegative.

CDR3 region: CASSFNREYEQYF. The CDR3 region has the DNA TGTGCCAGCAGCTTTAACAGGGAATACGAGCAGTACTTC. The chain recombines TRBV11-3 with TRBJ2-7, with D perhaps matching TRBD1 (6 bases). Germline CDR1 is SGHNT and CDR2 is YENEEA. The CDR3 totals 13 residues. Trimming left V 3 bases short and J 4 bases short, with 10 bases between.

This sequence joins TRBV7-6 and TRBJ2-3; D unresolved. The CDR3 consists of 20 residues. V shed 5 bases and J shed 2 bases, with 29 bases lying between them. Germline CDR1 is SGHVS and CDR2 is FNYEAQ. CDR3 sequence: CASSPRVASLNRPSTDTQYF. The CDR3 nucleotides are TGTGCCAGCAGCCCCCGGGTAGCTTCCCTAAACCGCCCGTCCACAGATACGCAGTATTTT.

The J gene is TRBJ1-1, the V gene TRBV4-2, with D maybe TRBD1 (5 bases). The germline gives CDR1 LGHNA, CDR2 YNFKEQ. The CDR3 totals 13 residues. V was shortened by 5 bases and J by 7 bases, with 14 bases between the two germline ends. The DNA for the CDR3 is TGTGCCAGCAGCACCCCTTCGGGGGTTGAAGCTTTCTTT. Translated, it gives CASSTPSGVEAFF.

This chain links TRBV7-6 with TRBJ2-3; 9 nucleotides line up with TRBD2. Germline lookup yields CDR1 SGHVS and CDR2 FNYEAQ. V was clipped by 1 base and J by 5 bases; unmatched bases: 7. The CDR3 is 16 amino acids. This CDR3 reads CASSLETAGGKDTQYF. The CDR3, as DNA: TGTGCCAGCAGCTTAGAAACAGCGGGGGGAAAAGATACGCAGTATTTT.

The V call is TRBV18, the J call TRBJ1-4; 7 bases agree with TRBD1. The J segment lost 6 bases and the V segment lost 0 bases, leaving 10 bases of the junction unmatched. Germline CDR1 reads KGHSH; CDR2 reads LQKENI. There are 17 residues in the CDR3. CDR3 sequence: CASSPPIGTARHEKLFF. The CDR3 DNA sequence: TGTGCCAGCTCACCACCGATCGGGACAGCTCGGCATGAAAAACTGTTTTTT.

This chain uses TRBV27 with TRBJ2-5; 7 nucleotides align to TRBD2. Germline V gene sequence: CDR1 MNHEY, CDR2 SMNVEV (reference sequence). Trimming took 5 bases from V and 7 from J; bases not matched to a gene: 16. The length of the CDR3 is 16 residues. The CDR3 DNA sequence: TGTGCCAGCAGTCCCCCGGGGCCTAGCGGAGTTTGGACCCAGTACTTC. Its protein is CASSPPGPSGVWTQYF.

The rearrangement links TRBV6-1 to TRBJ2-5, with 12 bases aligning to TRBD2. V trimming: 4 bases; J trimming: 5 bases; junction bases outside the gene matches: 5. This CDR3 spans 15 amino acids. The V gene's germline CDR1 is MNHNS and CDR2 SASEGT. CDR3 loop: CASSGLAGGSETQYF. The CDR3 DNA reads as TGTGCCAGCAGTGGGCTAGCGGGAGGGTCGGAGACCCAGTACTTC.

The chain is built from TRBV11-1 and TRBJ1-6; possible D gene TRBD1, 5 bases. This CDR3 has 15 amino acids. Germline CDR1 reads SGHAT; CDR2 reads FQDESV (reference sequence). Trimming removed 5 bases from V and 9 bases from J, with 17 bases in between. CDR3 protein: CASSPGTGASSPLHF. The CDR3, as DNA: TGTGCCAGCAGCCCCGGAACAGGAGCGAGTTCACCCCTCCACTTT.

Here the CDR3 DNA reads TGTGCCAGCAGTGAAGAGCCAGGGCGTCAGCCCCAGCATTTT. Encoded protein: CASSEEPGRQPQHF. The chain is built from TRBV2 and TRBJ1-5, with D perhaps TRBD1 (5 bases). Germline V gives CDR1 SNHLY, CDR2 FYNNEI. This CDR3 contains 14 residues. V lost 1 base and J 6 bases, leaving 10 bases between the germline ends.